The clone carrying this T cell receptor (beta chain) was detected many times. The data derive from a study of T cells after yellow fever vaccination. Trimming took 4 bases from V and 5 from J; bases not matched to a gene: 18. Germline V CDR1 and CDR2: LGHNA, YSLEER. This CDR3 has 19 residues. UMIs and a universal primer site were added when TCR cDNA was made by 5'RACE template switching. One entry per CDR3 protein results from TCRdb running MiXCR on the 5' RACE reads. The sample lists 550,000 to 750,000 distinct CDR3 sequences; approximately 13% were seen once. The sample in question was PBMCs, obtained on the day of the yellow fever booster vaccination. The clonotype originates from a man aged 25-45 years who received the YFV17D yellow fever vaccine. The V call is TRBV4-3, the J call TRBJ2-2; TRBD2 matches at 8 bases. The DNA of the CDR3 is TGCGCCAGCAGCCTACAAGGGCTAGCGGGCCTCAGGGGTACCGGGGAGCTGTTTTTT. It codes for CASSLQGLAGLRGTGELFF.